This T cell receptor (beta chain) came from a study of blood T cell repertoires in COVID-19. Study summary: Samples came from the United States, Italy and Spain, spanning acute and convalescent COVID-19.

Categorization into cohorts depended on clinical history that participants reported. J lost 4 bases, V lost 3 bases, and 7 bases had no gene match. The germline V gene has CDR1 LNHDA and CDR2 SQIVND (reference sequence). The CDR3 has 15 residues. Clones were read by immunoSEQ multiplex PCR, and TCRdb kept only the in-frame ones, dropping some. The profile covers hundreds of thousands of clones, with about 89% appearing a single time and roughly 8.9% taken by the ten largest. The TCR originated in a woman aged 40 to 50 who had recovered from COVID-19. Sequencing input: PBMCs or T cells enriched from blood (not recorded which). This chain connects TRBV19 to TRBJ2-7, with 9 positions matching TRBD1. The CDR3, as DNA: TGTGCCAGTAGTATGGACGGGACAGGGTCGTACGAGCAGTACTTC. Its protein product is CASSMDGTGSYEQYF.